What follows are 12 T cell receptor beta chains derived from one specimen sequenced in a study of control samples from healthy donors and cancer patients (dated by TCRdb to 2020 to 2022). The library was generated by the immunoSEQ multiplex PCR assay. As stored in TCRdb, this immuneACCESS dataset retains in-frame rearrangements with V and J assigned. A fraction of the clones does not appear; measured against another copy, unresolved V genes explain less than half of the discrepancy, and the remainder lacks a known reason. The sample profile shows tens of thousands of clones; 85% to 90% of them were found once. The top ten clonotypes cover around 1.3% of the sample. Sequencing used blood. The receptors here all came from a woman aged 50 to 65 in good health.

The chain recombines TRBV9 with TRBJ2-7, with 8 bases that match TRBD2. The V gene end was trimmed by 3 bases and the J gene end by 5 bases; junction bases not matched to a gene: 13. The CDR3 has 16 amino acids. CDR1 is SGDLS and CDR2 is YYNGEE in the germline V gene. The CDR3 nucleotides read TGTGCCAGCAGCGGAGGGGTAGCGGGGTTCGACGACGAGCAGTACTTC. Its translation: CASSGGVAGFDDEQYF.

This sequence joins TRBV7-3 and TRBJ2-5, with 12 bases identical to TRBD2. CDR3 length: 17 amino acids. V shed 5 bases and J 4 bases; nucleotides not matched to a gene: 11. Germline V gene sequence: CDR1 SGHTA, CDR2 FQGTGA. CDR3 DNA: TGTGCCAGCAGCCCAAAGGTAGCTAGCGGGAGGGGAGAGACCCAGTACTTC. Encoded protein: CASSPKVASGRGETQYF. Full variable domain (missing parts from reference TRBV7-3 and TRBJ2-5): GAGVSQTPSNKVTEKGKYVELRCDPISGHTALYWYRQSLGQGPEFLIYFQGTGAADDSGLPNDRFFAVRPEGSVSTLKIQRTERGDSAVYLCASSPKVASGRGETQYFGPGTRLLVL.

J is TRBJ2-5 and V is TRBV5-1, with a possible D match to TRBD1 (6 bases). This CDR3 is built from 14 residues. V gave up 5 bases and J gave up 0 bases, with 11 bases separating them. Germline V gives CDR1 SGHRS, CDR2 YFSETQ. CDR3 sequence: CASRTRTDQETQYF. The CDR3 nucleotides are TGCGCCAGCAGAACTCGGACAGACCAAGAGACCCAGTACTTC.

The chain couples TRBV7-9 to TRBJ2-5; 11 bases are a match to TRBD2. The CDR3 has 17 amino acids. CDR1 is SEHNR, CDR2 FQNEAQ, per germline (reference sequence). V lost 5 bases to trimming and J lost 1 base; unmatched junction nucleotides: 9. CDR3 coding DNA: TGTGCCAGCAGCCGTGAAGGACTAGCGGGCATCCAAGAGACCCAGTACTTC. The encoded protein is CASSREGLAGIQETQYF. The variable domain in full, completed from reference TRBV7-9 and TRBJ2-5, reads DTGVSQNPRHKITKRGQNVTFRCDPISEHNRLYWYRQTLGQGPEFLTYFQNEAQLEKSRLLSDRFSAERPKGSFSTLEIQRTEQGDSAMYLCASSREGLAGIQETQYFGPGTRLLVL.

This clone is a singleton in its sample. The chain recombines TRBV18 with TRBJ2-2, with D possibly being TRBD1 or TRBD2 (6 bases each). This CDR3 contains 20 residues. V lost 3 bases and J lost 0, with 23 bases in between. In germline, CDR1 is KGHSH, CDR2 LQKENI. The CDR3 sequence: CASSPWPGASAIANTGELFF. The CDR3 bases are TGTGCCAGCTCACCCTGGCCGGGGGCTTCCGCTATCGCGAACACCGGGGAGCTGTTTTTT.

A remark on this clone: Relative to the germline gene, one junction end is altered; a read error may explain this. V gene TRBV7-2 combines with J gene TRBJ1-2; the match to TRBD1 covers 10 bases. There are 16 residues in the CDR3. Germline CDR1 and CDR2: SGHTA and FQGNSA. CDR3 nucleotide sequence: TGTGTCAGCAGCTTAAGTGTGGGTGGGACAGGGGAAGGCTACACCTTC. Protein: CVSSLSVGGTGEGYTF.

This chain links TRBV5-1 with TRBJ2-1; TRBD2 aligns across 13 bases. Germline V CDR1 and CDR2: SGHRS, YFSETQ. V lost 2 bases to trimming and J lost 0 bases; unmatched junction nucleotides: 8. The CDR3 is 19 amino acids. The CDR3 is CASSLRLAGGLSSYNEQFF. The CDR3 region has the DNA TGCGCCAGCAGCTTACGACTAGCGGGGGGCCTAAGCTCCTACAATGAGCAGTTCTTC. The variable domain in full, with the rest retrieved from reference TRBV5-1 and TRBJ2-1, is KAGVTQTPRYLIKTRGQQVTLSCSPISGHRSVSWYQQTPGQGLQFLFEYFSETQRNKGNFPGRFSGRQFSNSRSEMNVSTLELGDSALYLCASSLRLAGGLSSYNEQFFGPGTRLTVL.

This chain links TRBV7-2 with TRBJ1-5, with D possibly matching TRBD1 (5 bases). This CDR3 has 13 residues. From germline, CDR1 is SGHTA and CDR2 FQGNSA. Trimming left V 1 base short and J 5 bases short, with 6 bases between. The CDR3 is CASSLVGDQPQHF. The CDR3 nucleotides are TGTGCCAGCAGCTTAGTGGGGGATCAGCCCCAGCATTTT.

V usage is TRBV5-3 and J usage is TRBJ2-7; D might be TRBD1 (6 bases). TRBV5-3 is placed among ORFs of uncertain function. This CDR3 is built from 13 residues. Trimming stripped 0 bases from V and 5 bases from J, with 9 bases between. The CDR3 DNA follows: TGTGCCAGAAGCTTGGGACAGGACCACGAGCAGTACTTC. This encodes CARSLGQDHEQYF.

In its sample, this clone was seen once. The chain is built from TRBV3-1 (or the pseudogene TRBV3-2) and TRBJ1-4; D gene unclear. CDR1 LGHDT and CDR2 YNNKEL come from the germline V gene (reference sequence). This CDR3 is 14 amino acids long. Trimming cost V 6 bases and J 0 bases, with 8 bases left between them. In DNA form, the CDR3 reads TGTGCCAGCAGGCACCAGACAACTAATGAAAAACTGTTTTTT. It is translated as CASRHQTTNEKLFF.

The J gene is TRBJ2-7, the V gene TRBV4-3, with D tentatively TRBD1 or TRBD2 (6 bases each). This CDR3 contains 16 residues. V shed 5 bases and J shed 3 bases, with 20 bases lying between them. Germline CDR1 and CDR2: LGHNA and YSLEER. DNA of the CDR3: TGCGCCAGCAGCTCCGGGCTCTCAGGGGAGGTCTACGAGCAGTACTTC. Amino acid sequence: CASSSGLSGEVYEQYF.

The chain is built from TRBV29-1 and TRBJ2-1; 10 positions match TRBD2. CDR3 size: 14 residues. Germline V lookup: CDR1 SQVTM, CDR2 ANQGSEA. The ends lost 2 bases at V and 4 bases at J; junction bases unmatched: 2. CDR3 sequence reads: CSVEPSGSYNEQFF. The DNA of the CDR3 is TGCAGCGTTGAACCTAGCGGGAGTTACAATGAGCAGTTCTTC.